This T cell receptor (beta chain) was documented in a study of CD8 T cells in ankylosing spondylitis. Study observations and caveats: There were earlier reports of some motif variants in reactive arthritis synovial fluid and blood. Researchers reportedly found disease-linked clones significantly enriched in matched ankylosing spondylitis synovial fluid. Ankylosing spondylitis blood seemed to carry a telltale TCR beta motif made of under 10 highly homologous variants. Disease-associated clonotypes exhibited CD8+ identity and were relatively infrequent in peripheral blood.

This clonotype has a count of ten or more. Its antigen is unidentified. TCRdb independently ran MiXCR on the 5' RACE reads; one entry per CDR3 protein. Here the sample spans around 770,000 distinct CDR3 sequences, over 9.5% being singletons. The receptor was isolated from a male donor with ankylosing spondylitis. Sample: blood, either unsorted or a sorted T cell fraction (not recorded which).

The CDR3 reads CSVEDLRDTQYF. The CDR3 DNA reads as TGCAGCGTTGAAGATCTGAGAGATACGCAGTATTTT. The chain carries TRBV29-1 and TRBJ2-3, with no clear D. Trimming stripped 0 bases from V and 5 bases from J, with 6 bases between. In germline, CDR1 is SQVTM, CDR2 ANQGSEA. The CDR3 is made up of 12 amino acids.